This is a list of T cell receptor beta chains from one sample in a study of cytomegalovirus exposure and HLA in healthy donors. Measured with immunoSEQ multiplex PCR; TCRdb has only the in-frame clones, and not every one. The sample holds some 150,000 clones, around 77% seen once. Sequenced input: PBMCs. The receptors come from a man aged 25 to 40 in good health and CMV-seropositive. The conserved cysteine and the conserved F or W are not part of the CDR3 here. Clone size, where shown, is once, few, many, or a class for clones that have expanded.

TRBV5-1	.	TRBJ2-1	ASSRDGGTYNEQF
TRBV28	.	TRBJ2-7	ASSEQGGHEQY
TRBV9	few	TRBJ2-2	ASSVPTGELF
TRBV27	.	TRBJ1-4	ASSSRGLNEKLF
TRBV4-1	.	TRBJ1-2	ASSPRQGALGYGYT
TRBV21-1	once	TRBJ2-7	ASTLSRSSYEQY
TRBV2	.	TRBJ2-5	ASSEAAGGGETQY
TRBV4-1	.	TRBJ2-3	ASSQWLAGGPTDTQY
TRBV10-2	.	TRBJ2-3	ASSSGGGAIDTQY
TRBV9	.	TRBJ2-3	ASTDRAGTDTQY
TRBV5-1	.	TRBJ1-1	ASSLGTDTEAF
TRBV2	.	TRBJ2-2	ASSALAGGIGELF
TRBV7-2	.	TRBJ1-5	ASSWTGSDQPQH
TRBV19	.	TRBJ2-7	ASSIEAGEQY
TRBV7-2	few	TRBJ1-4	ASSLGQGSEKLF
TRBV28	.	TRBJ1-6	ASSPGTANNSPLH
TRBV7-9	few	TRBJ2-2	ASSLESGYTGELF
TRBV6-5	.	.	ATTAGTGLSEQY
TRBV9	.	TRBJ1-2	ASSTSWGYT
TRBV27	.	TRBJ1-1	ASSFLTGATEAF
TRBV4-1	.	TRBJ1-5	ASSREYRSYSNQPQH
TRBV15	.	TRBJ2-3	ATSREGQDSTDTQY
TRBV5-1	.	TRBJ2-7	ASSLVSTGEQY
TRBV16	.	TRBJ1-2	ASSPQDSPYGYT
TRBV2	.	TRBJ2-3	ATRRNSGGAGDTQY
TRBV6-5	.	TRBJ2-7	ASSYSGTSGTYEQY
TRBV5-6	.	TRBJ1-6	ASSLGQVQSPLH
TRBV5-1	.	TRBJ2-5	ASSLGATQETQY
TRBV6-1	.	TRBJ2-3	ATARGRGGADTQY
TRBV7-2	.	TRBJ1-1	ASSLSHREAF
TRBV18	.	TRBJ1-1	ASSPGTGRTEAF
TRBV27	.	TRBJ1-5	ASSPTTGSNQPQH
TRBV28	.	TRBJ1-6	ASSFRGALALH
TRBV7-2	.	TRBJ2-5	ASSLGRGASETQY
TRBV5-6	.	TRBJ1-5	ASSLAAGAVEPQH
TRBV9	.	TRBJ2-1	ASSVFGGERDEQF
TRBV7-6	few	TRBJ2-7	ASSLAPAGGDTYEQY
TRBV10-2	few	TRBJ2-7	ASRQTVSYEQY
TRBV5-1	.	TRBJ2-3	ASSLGQVGDTQY
TRBV7-6	.	TRBJ2-7	ASSPDLIIYEQY
TRBV5-4	.	TRBJ2-1	ASRWEYNEQF
TRBV18	.	TRBJ1-2	ASSPPLYYGYT
TRBV4-1	.	TRBJ1-2	ASSPDRTGHGYT
TRBV19	.	TRBJ2-1	ASSQIGDSYNEQF
TRBV30	.	TRBJ2-1	AWSPSGGMDEQF
TRBV5-1	few	TRBJ1-5	ASSLDNHSNQPQH
TRBV20-1	.	TRBJ1-4	SAKLGKLF
TRBV7-3	.	TRBJ1-1	ASSFRGRTEAF
TRBV4-1	.	TRBJ1-2	ASSQPTGGNYGYT
TRBV6-5	.	TRBJ2-5	ASSYAGQETQY
TRBV6-5	.	TRBJ2-7	ASSYSGGTEQY
TRBV7-9	.	TRBJ2-1	ASSLYTNNEQF
TRBV5-1	.	TRBJ2-4	ASSLAGENIQY